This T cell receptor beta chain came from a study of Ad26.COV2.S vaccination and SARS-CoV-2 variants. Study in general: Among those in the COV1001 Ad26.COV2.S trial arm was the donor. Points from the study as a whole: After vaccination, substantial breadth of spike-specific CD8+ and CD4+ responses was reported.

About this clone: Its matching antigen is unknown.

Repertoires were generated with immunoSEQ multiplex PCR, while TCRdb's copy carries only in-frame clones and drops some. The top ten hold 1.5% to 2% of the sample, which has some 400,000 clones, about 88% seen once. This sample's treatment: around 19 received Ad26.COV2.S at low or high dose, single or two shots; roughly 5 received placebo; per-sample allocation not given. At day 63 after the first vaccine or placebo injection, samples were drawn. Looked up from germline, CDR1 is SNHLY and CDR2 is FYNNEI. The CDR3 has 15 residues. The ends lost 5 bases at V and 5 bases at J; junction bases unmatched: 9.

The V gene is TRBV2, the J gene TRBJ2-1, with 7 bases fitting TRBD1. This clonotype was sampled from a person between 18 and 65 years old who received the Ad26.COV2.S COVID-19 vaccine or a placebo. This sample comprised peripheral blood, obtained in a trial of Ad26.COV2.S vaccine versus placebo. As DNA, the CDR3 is TGTGCCAGCAGTAGCGACAGGGCCGCTAACAATGAGCAGTTCTTC. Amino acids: CASSSDRAANNEQFF.